The clone carrying this T cell receptor (beta chain) was picked up many times. As for time point: patch test 1, 2 weeks after DPC sensitization. Treatment denoted: therapeutic diphenylcyclopropenone sensitization with weekly scalp DPC. Alopecia patients between 18 and 70 years old and suitable for DPC were used as donors. TCRdb reprocessed the RACE reads with MiXCR, giving one entry per CDR3 protein. This sample has 370,000 or so distinct CDR3 sequences, with more than 4.5% found just once. This sample was included in a study of human T cells and chemical hapten exposure. Study-wide context: DPC at 0.01% went onto the upper back in patch tests, read at 6 days. Small pooled library volume differences chiefly drove per-sample TCR yield variation.

The CDR3 runs to 13 residues. Germline assignment: CDR1 SQVTM and CDR2 ANQGSEA. The ends lost 4 bases at V and 2 bases at J; junction bases unmatched: 2. The starting material was whole blood, obtained in connection with sensitization to the hapten diphenylcyclopropenone (DPC). This chain uses TRBV29-1 with TRBJ2-1; 7 bases match TRBD2. The TCR was taken from a woman between 50 and 59 years old with alopecia areata. Some clones in this sample may be carry-over from other donors' samples. DNA of the CDR3: TGCAGCGTTGTGGGAGGGGCCTACAATGAGCAGTTCTTC. This codes for CSVVGGAYNEQFF.